Below, 9 T cell receptor beta chains from the same sample are listed, as sequenced in a study of CD8+ T cells in alopecia areata. Treatment denoted: oral pan-JAK inhibitor, 5-10 mg twice daily. RNA was isolated and reverse transcribed to cDNA, the sequencing template. TCRdb keeps only in-frame clones here, not all; method: immunoSEQ multiplex PCR. The repertoire includes about 160,000 clones, less than 70% of them detected once, and 14% sits in the top ten. Sequenced here: CD4+ T cells sorted from blood, sampled at week 24, from a patient treated with tofacitinib. These receptors were collected from a human donor with alopecia areata.

The J gene is TRBJ1-5, the V gene TRBV6-5; 7 bases are a match to TRBD1. The germline gives CDR1 MNHEY, CDR2 SVGAGI. Germline trimming cut 5 bases from V and 5 bases from J; bases unmatched to any gene: 6. The length of the CDR3 is 14 residues. This CDR3 reads CASSRQGRDQPQHF. Here the CDR3 DNA reads TGTGCCAGCAGTAGACAGGGAAGGGATCAGCCCCAGCATTTT.

Note on this clone: The missing conserved phenylalanine or tryptophan at the end of this CDR3 makes a read error likely. The CDR3: CSAAGVGGTQYC. For the CDR3, the DNA is TGCAGCGCGGCGGGGGTTGGGGGTACGCAGTATTGT. This chain links TRBV29-1 with TRBJ2-3, with 7 bases identical to TRBD2. The germline V gene encodes CDR1 SQVTM and CDR2 ANQGSEA. The CDR3 length is 12 residues. J was trimmed by 8 bases and V by 7 bases; bases with no gene match: 9.

The J gene is TRBJ1-5, the V gene TRBV30, with 7 nucleotides matching TRBD1. After removal of 3 bases from V and 4 bases from J, the junction contained 15 bases not matched to a gene. The CDR3 has 17 amino acids. Germline CDR1 and CDR2: GTSNPN and SVGIG (reference sequence). This CDR3 reads CAWRAARSRDSNQPQHF. The CDR3 nucleotides read TGTGCCTGGAGGGCAGCTAGATCCCGGGACAGTAATCAGCCCCAGCATTTT.

In its sample, this clone was seen many times. J is TRBJ1-2 and V is TRBV9; TRBD1 is a possible D gene (5 bases). Trimming stripped 2 bases from V and 2 bases from J, with 7 bases between. Germline CDR1 and CDR2: SGDLS and YYNGEE. CDR3 length: 13 amino acids. The CDR3 loop reads CASSVGPNYGYTF. For the CDR3, the DNA is TGTGCCAGCAGCGTGGGACCAAACTATGGCTACACCTTC.

This clone occurred once. The chain has TRBV30 and TRBJ2-7; tentatively, D is TRBD1 (6 bases). Trimming took 0 bases from V and 2 from J, leaving 11 bases between them. CDR3 length equals 14 residues. The germline V gene encodes CDR1 GTSNPN and CDR2 SVGIG (reference sequence). CDR3 nucleotide sequence: TGTGCCTGGAGTGTAGCAGGGGTCCCCTACGAGCAGTACTTC. Encoded protein: CAWSVAGVPYEQYF.

This clone appeared a few times. The CDR3 is CASSSTSGGLAKNIQYF. The CDR3 nucleotides are TGTGCCAGCAGCTCGACTAGCGGGGGGTTAGCCAAAAACATTCAGTACTTC. V usage is TRBV2 and J usage is TRBJ2-4; TRBD2 matches at 13 bases. The trim removed 6 bases at V and 0 bases at J, leaving 5 bases unmatched. Germline CDR1 SNHLY, CDR2 FYNNEI. This CDR3 spans 17 amino acids.

This clone has more than one count but fewer than ten. This chain uses TRBV6-5 with TRBJ2-5; a weak D match, TRBD1 (6 bases). CDR1 is MNHEY, CDR2 SVGAGI, per germline. Trimming took off 3 bases at V and 5 bases at J, with 16 bases between the two ends. The CDR3 is 15 residues long. The CDR3 region is CASSYTRGNAETQYF. The CDR3 DNA reads as TGTGCCAGCAGTTATACCAGGGGCAACGCGGAGACCCAGTACTTC.

This clone has only a few counts. V gene TRBV19 combines with J gene TRBJ2-5, with D possibly being TRBD1 or TRBD2 (6 bases each). The CDR3 is 12 residues long. Looked up from germline, CDR1 is LNHDA and CDR2 is SQIVND (reference sequence). The V and J ends lost 10 bases and 5 bases respectively, with 14 bases between them. DNA for the CDR3: TGTGCCACCCGACAGGCGGGGGAGACCCAGTACTTC. Amino acid sequence: CATRQAGETQYF.

The chain recombines TRBV4-1 with TRBJ1-1; D call uncertain. The CDR3 has 15 residues. The germline V and J ends were trimmed by 6 bases and 3 bases, with 17 bases remaining between them. Germline V gene lookup returns CDR1 MGHRA and CDR2 YSYEKL. Written as DNA, the CDR3 is TGCGCCAGCAGAGACAAGATCATGGCGCACACTGAAGCTTTCTTT. Protein sequence: CASRDKIMAHTEAFF.